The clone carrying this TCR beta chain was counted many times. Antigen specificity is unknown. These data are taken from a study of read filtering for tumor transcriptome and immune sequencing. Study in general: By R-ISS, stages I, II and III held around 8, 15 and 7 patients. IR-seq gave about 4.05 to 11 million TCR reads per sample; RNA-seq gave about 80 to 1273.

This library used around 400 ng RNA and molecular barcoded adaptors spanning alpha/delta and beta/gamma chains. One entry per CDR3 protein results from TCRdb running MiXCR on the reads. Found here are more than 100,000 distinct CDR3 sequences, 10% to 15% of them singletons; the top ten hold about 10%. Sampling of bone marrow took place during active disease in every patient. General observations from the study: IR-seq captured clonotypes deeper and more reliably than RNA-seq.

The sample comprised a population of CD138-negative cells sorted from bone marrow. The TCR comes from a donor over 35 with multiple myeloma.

The CDR3: CASSQDAGALESSPYNEQFF. CDR3 nucleotide sequence: TGCGCCAGCAGCCAAGACGCCGGGGCCCTCGAAAGTTCCCCCTACAATGAGCAGTTCTTC. This chain joins TRBV4-1 and TRBJ2-1; perhaps D is TRBD1 or TRBD2 (5 bases each). The V gene's germline CDR1 is MGHRA and CDR2 YSYEKL. The CDR3 covers 20 residues. V was shortened by 0 bases and J by 2 bases, with 23 bases between the two germline ends.